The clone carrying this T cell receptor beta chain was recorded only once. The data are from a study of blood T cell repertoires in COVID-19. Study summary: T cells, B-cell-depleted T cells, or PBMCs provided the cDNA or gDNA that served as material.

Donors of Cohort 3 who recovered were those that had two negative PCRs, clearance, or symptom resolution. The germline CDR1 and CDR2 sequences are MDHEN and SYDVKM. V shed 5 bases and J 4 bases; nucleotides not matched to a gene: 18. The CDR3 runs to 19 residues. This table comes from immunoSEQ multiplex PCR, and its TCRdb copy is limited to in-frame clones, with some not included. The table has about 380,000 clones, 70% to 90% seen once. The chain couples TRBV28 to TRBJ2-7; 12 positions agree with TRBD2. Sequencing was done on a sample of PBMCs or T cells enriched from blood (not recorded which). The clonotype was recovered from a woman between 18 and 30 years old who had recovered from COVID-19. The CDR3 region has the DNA TGTGCCAGCAGTGTGACTAGCGGGGGCCCCGCCGGTCCCAATTACGAGCAGTACTTC. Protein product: CASSVTSGGPAGPNYEQYF.